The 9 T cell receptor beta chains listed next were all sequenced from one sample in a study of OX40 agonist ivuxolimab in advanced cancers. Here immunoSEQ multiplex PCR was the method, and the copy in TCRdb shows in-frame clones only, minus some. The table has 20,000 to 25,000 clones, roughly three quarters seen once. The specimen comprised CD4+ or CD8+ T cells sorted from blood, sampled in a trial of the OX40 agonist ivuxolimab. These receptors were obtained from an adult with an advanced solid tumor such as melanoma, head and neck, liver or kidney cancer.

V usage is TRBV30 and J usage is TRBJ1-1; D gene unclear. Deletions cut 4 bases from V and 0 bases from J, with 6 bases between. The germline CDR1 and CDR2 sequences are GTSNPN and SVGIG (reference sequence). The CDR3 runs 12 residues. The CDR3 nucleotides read TGTGCCTGGATAGGGCTGAACACTGAAGCTTTCTTT. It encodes CAWIGLNTEAFF.

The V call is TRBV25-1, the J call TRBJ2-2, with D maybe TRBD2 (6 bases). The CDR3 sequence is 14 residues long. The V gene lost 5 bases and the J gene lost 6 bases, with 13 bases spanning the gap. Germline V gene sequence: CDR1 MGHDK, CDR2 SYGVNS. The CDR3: CASSFTGLSGELFF. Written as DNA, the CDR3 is TGTGCCAGCAGTTTCACGGGACTCTCCGGGGAGCTGTTTTTT.

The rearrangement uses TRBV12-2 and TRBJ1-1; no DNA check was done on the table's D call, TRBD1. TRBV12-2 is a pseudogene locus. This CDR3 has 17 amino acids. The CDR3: CASRLISGKTGNTEAFF. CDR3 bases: TGTGCAAGTCGCCTAATATCGGGTAAAACAGGAAACACTGAAGCTTTCTTT.

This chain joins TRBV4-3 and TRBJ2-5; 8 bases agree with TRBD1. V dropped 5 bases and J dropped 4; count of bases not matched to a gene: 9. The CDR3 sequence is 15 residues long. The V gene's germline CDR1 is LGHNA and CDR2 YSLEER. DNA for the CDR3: TGCGCCAGCAGCGCCGGACAGGGCGCCTCAGAGACCCAGTACTTC. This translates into CASSAGQGASETQYF.

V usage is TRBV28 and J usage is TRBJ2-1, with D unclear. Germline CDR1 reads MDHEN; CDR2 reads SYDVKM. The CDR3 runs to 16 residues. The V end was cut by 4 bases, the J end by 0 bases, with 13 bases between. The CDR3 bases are TGTGCCAGCAGTTCCGATCTTCCGGACTCCTACAATGAGCAGTTCTTC. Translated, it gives CASSSDLPDSYNEQFF.

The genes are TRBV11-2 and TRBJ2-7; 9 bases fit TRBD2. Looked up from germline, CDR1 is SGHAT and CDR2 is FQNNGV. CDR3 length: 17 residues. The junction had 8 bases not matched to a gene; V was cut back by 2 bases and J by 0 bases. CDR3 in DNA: TGTGCCAGCAGCTTACTACGAGCGGGGGGCCCCTCCTACGAGCAGTACTTC. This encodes CASSLLRAGGPSYEQYF.

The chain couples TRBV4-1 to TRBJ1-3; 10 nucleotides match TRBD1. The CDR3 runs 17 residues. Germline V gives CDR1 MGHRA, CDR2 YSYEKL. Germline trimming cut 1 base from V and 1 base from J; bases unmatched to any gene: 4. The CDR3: CASSQADRGDSGNTIYF. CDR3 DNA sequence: TGCGCCAGCAGCCAAGCGGACAGGGGGGATTCTGGAAACACCATATATTTT.

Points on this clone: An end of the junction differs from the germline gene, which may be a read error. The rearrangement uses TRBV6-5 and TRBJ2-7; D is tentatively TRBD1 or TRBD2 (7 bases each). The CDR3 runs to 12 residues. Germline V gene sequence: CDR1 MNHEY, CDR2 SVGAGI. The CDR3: CASSYSGGTANF. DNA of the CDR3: TGTGCCAGCAGTTACTCGGGGGGGACAGCTAACTTC.

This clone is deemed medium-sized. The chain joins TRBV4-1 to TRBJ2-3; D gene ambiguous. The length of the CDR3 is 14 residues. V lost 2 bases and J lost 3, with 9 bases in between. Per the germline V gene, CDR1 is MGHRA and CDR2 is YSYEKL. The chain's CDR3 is CASSQLSGTDTQYF. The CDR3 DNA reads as TGCGCCAGCAGCCAACTCTCCGGGACAGATACGCAGTATTTT.